The 9 T cell receptor beta chains listed next were all sequenced from one sample in a study of T-cell memory formation after mild COVID-19. TCRdb ran MiXCR on the 5' RACE reads and lists one entry per CDR3 protein. The sample consists of 550,000 to 700,000 distinct CDR3 sequences, under 20% of them appearing once. The sequenced sample was PBMCs or a T cell subset sorted from them (not recorded which). The receptors come from an adult woman who had mild COVID-19 (a few samples of this study predate the infection). Cell type and time point are not known.

The chain employs TRBV27 and TRBJ2-2, with 7 nucleotides matching TRBD2. Unmatched junction bases numbered 4, after V lost 6 bases and J lost 0 bases. CDR3 size: 15 residues. In germline, CDR1 is MNHEY, CDR2 SMNVEV (reference sequence). The CDR3 sequence is CASRVLASNTGELFF. For the CDR3, the DNA is TGTGCCAGCAGAGTACTAGCGTCGAACACCGGGGAGCTGTTTTTT.

This clonotype was counted only a few times. The chain recombines TRBV7-6 with TRBJ1-2; 7 bases align to TRBD1. This CDR3 spans 14 amino acids. CDR1 is SGHVS and CDR2 is FNYEAQ in the germline V gene. J gave up 2 bases and V 5 bases, and 5 bases lay outside the gene matches. This chain's CDR3 is CASSPRDSNYGYTF. CDR3 nucleotides: TGTGCCAGCAGCCCCCGGGACAGCAACTATGGCTACACCTTC.

This clonotype was seen a handful of times. The chain combines TRBV25-1 with TRBJ2-5, with D uncertain. The germline V gene encodes CDR1 MGHDK and CDR2 SYGVNS. The CDR3 contains 10 residues. The V end was cut by 5 bases, the J end by 5 bases, with 3 bases between. This chain's CDR3 is CASSWETQYF. DNA of the CDR3: TGTGCCAGCAGTTGGGAGACCCAGTACTTC.

The gene calls are TRBV7-9 and TRBJ2-3; D tentatively reads TRBD1 or TRBD2 (5 bases each). The germline V and J ends were trimmed by 5 bases and 3 bases, with 21 bases remaining between them. The CDR3 consists of 17 residues. CDR1 is SEHNR, CDR2 FQNEAQ, per germline (reference sequence). The CDR3 coding sequence is TGTGCCAGCAGCCGCTCGACCGGGACCATAAATACAGATACGCAGTATTTT. Translated, it gives CASSRSTGTINTDTQYF.

The chain links TRBV7-6 to TRBJ2-5; the match to TRBD2 covers 8 bases. CDR3 size: 14 residues. The ends lost 5 bases at V and 2 bases at J; junction bases unmatched: 4. The germline gives CDR1 SGHVS, CDR2 FNYEAQ. CDR3 region: CASSVSGAQETQYF. CDR3 DNA: TGTGCCAGCAGCGTTAGCGGGGCTCAAGAGACCCAGTACTTC. Full variable domain (rest looked up from reference TRBV7-6 and TRBJ2-5): GAGVSQSPRYKVTKRGQDVALRCDPISGHVSLYWYRQALGQGPEFLTYFNYEAQQDKSGLPNDRFSAERPEGSISTLTIQRTEQRDSAMYRCASSVSGAQETQYFGPGTRLLVL.

The V gene is TRBV12-3 or TRBV12-4, the J gene TRBJ1-2; 7 nucleotides match TRBD1. With 6 bases clipped from V and 5 bases from J, the junction kept 15 bases outside the gene matches. The CDR3 has 16 amino acids. CDR3 nucleotides: TGTGCCAGCAGGCCCTTGCTTGGGGACAGAGAGTATGGCTACACCTTC. This translates into CASRPLLGDREYGYTF.

This clonotype appeared a few times. The chain employs TRBV20-1 and TRBJ2-5, with a weak D call TRBD1 (6 bases). The CDR3 has 15 residues. The V and J ends lost 7 bases and 5 bases respectively, with 23 bases between them. In germline, CDR1 is DFQATT, CDR2 SNEGSKA (reference sequence). The CDR3 loop reads CSEKALTGHIETQYF. Written as DNA, the CDR3 is TGCAGTGAGAAAGCCCTGACAGGCCATATCGAGACCCAGTACTTC.

This clonotype was found many times. This chain joins TRBV12-3 or TRBV12-4 and TRBJ2-4; possible D gene TRBD2, 6 bases. Trimming cost V 3 bases and J 8 bases, with 11 bases left between them. This CDR3 region has 13 residues. CDR3 region: CASSFPPGDIQYF. The DNA of the CDR3 is TGTGCCAGCAGTTTCCCACCGGGGGACATTCAGTACTTC.

This clonotype was observed a few times. The gene calls are TRBV29-1 and TRBJ2-3; 11 positions agree with TRBD2. This CDR3 has 18 amino acids. The germline V gene encodes CDR1 SQVTM and CDR2 ANQGSEA. J was trimmed by 2 bases and V by 3 bases; bases with no gene match: 13. The DNA for the CDR3 is TGCAGCGTTGACCCTTCAATCATGACTAGCGGGGCCACAGATACGCAGTATTTT. This sequence encodes CSVDPSIMTSGATDTQYF.